This T cell receptor (beta chain) appears in the sequencing data of a study of shared clonotypes between healthy human individuals. Findings of the study overall: The expectation was that sequencing depth would affect clonotype sharing among donors.

A remark on this clone: The antigen remains unidentified.

Deletions cut 0 bases from V and 4 bases from J, with 11 bases between. This CDR3 is 15 amino acids long. CDR1 and CDR2 (germline): SGHKS, YYEKEE (reference sequence). Sequenced by immunoSEQ multiplex PCR; TCRdb stores in-frame clones only, minus some. The data show some 87,000 clones, almost 70% seen once. The sequence derives from a man between 25 and 39 years old in good health. The sequencing sample was made of memory CD8+ T cells sorted from blood. Subset here: CD45RO+ cells pooled with CCR7-negative TemRA cells. The chain couples TRBV5-5 to TRBJ1-3, with D unclear. This chain's CDR3 is CASSLVRGSGNTIYF. The CDR3 coding sequence is TGTGCCAGCAGCTTGGTCCGAGGGTCGGGAAACACCATATATTTT.